One sample yielded the 27 T cell receptor beta chains listed below, sequenced in a study of blood T cell repertoires in COVID-19. The method was immunoSEQ multiplex PCR; TCRdb's version includes in-frame clones alone and lacks a portion of them. The sample has around 160,000 clones; around 85% are singletons. The sequencing sample was made of peripheral blood. Source of these receptors: a woman aged 60 to 75 with COVID-19, enrolled during active disease.

The V call is TRBV14, the J call TRBJ2-7; perhaps TRBD2 as D (6 bases). Germline CDR1 and CDR2: SGHDN and FVKESK. This CDR3 has 15 amino acids. The V end was cut by 1 base, the J end by 4 bases, with 14 bases between. CDR3 nucleotide sequence: TGTGCCAGCAGCCAAGGCCGGGGGTATAGATACGAGCAGTACTTC. Amino acid sequence: CASSQGRGYRYEQYF.

The chain couples TRBV27 to TRBJ2-3; tentative D call: TRBD1 (6 bases). The CDR3 is made up of 15 amino acids. CDR1 and CDR2 (germline): MNHEY, SMNVEV (reference sequence). V shed 5 bases and J shed 6 bases, with 18 bases lying between them. The CDR3: CASSPTYQQGDTQYF. In DNA, the CDR3 is TGTGCCAGCAGTCCAACCTATCAGCAGGGGGATACGCAGTATTTT.

In nucleotides, the CDR3 is TGTGCCAGCAAGGGGAGACAGGGGGCCGGTGAGGAAGCTTTCTTT. It is translated as CASKGRQGAGEEAFF. This chain uses TRBV21-1 with TRBJ1-1; TRBD1, the table's D call, was not compared with the DNA. TRBV21-1 is tagged as a pseudogene. The CDR3 is 15 residues long.

The gene calls are TRBV6-5 and TRBJ1-2; 11 positions match TRBD1. Per germline, CDR1 MNHEY and CDR2 SVGAGI. This CDR3 spans 15 amino acids. With V trimmed by 0 bases and J by 5 bases, 2 bases remained unmatched. The CDR3 nucleotides are TGTGCCAGCAGTTACTCCGGGACAGGGGGTTATGGCTACACCTTC. It specifies CASSYSGTGGYGYTF.

The gene calls are TRBV25-1 and TRBJ1-2; D is perhaps TRBD1 (6 bases). Germline CDR1 and CDR2: MGHDK and SYGVNS. V lost 7 bases and J lost 6, with 18 bases in between. The CDR3 totals 14 residues. The CDR3 reads CASTRTDSADGYTF. The CDR3 nucleotides are TGTGCCAGCACCCGCACGGACAGCGCGGATGGCTACACCTTC.

The chain has TRBV19 and TRBJ2-1; 7 bases line up with TRBD1. J lost 0 bases, V lost 5 bases, and 4 bases had no gene match. Germline V gene data show CDR1 as LNHDA and CDR2 as SQIVND (reference sequence). This CDR3 region has 15 residues. CDR3 in DNA: TGTGCCAGTAGTTTGGACAGGAGCTCCTACAATGAGCAGTTCTTC. Translation gives CASSLDRSSYNEQFF.

The chain employs TRBV6-1 and TRBJ2-5; 10 positions agree with TRBD2. The CDR3 contains 18 residues. Trimming took 4 bases from V and 2 from J; bases not matched to a gene: 13. Per germline, CDR1 MNHNS and CDR2 SASEGT. CDR3 DNA sequence: TGTGCCAGCAGTGGGAGCGGGGGGGCCCAACAAACACAAGAGACCCAGTACTTC. It yields the protein CASSGSGGAQQTQETQYF.

The chain links TRBV5-6 to TRBJ1-1; D gene uncertain. There are 16 residues in the CDR3. The V and J ends lost 1 base and 2 bases respectively, with 15 bases between them. Per the germline V gene, CDR1 is SGHDT and CDR2 is YYEEEE. Here the CDR3 DNA reads TGTGCCAGCAGCTTGTCCCCCAGGCCCGCCAACACTGAAGCTTTCTTT. It specifies CASSLSPRPANTEAFF.

The chain combines TRBV19 with TRBJ1-4; 9 nucleotides align to TRBD1. Trimming cost V 5 bases and J 5 bases; bases outside gene matches: 9. The CDR3 extends over 16 amino acids. Per germline, CDR1 LNHDA and CDR2 SQIVND (reference sequence). CDR3 nucleotide sequence: TGTGCCAGTAGTTCCGGGACAGGGTTCTCAAATGAAAAACTGTTTTTT. Residues: CASSSGTGFSNEKLFF.

This clone showed up just once. The J gene is TRBJ1-5, the V gene TRBV5-1; TRBD1 is a possible D gene (5 bases). Germline-derived CDR1 and CDR2 are SGHRS and YFSETQ. This CDR3 has 14 amino acids. V gave up 4 bases and J gave up 5 bases, with 13 bases separating them. The CDR3 reads CASSPRGGYQPQHF. The CDR3 DNA follows: TGCGCCAGCAGCCCGCGGGGGGGATATCAGCCCCAGCATTTT.

The chain has TRBV6-2 or TRBV6-3 and TRBJ1-1; 12 bases are shared with TRBD1. Germline V CDR1 and CDR2: MNHEY, SVGEGT. This CDR3 region has 19 residues. V was clipped by 3 bases and J by 0 bases; unmatched bases: 11. For the CDR3, the DNA is TGTGCCAGCAGTTATTTTCGGGGACAGGGGGCGTTTTTGAACACTGAAGCTTTCTTT. Amino acids: CASSYFRGQGAFLNTEAFF.

This chain links TRBV11-2 with TRBJ2-5; possible D gene TRBD1, 6 bases. The length of the CDR3 is 14 residues. The V gene lost 2 bases and the J gene lost 5 bases, with 12 bases spanning the gap. Germline values: CDR1 SGHAT, CDR2 FQNNGV. CDR3 protein: CASSLIHDRETQYF. The CDR3 DNA reads as TGTGCCAGCAGCTTAATACACGACAGGGAGACCCAGTACTTC.

This sequence joins TRBV10-3 and TRBJ2-1, with TRBD2 matching 10 bases. After removal of 2 bases from V and 4 bases from J, the junction contained 5 bases not matched to a gene. Germline V CDR1 and CDR2: ENHRY, SYGVKD. The CDR3 covers 16 residues. The CDR3 DNA reads TGTGCCATCAGTGAGGAGCGGGGGGGCCCTTACAATGAGCAGTTCTTC. As protein: CAISEERGGPYNEQFF.

This clone was seen only once. The chain carries TRBV2 and TRBJ2-1; TRBD2 agrees at 12 bases. The V gene's germline CDR1 is SNHLY and CDR2 FYNNEI. The CDR3 loop spans 16 amino acids. V was clipped by 4 bases and J by 2 bases; unmatched bases: 3. The CDR3 DNA is TGTGCCAGCAGTGTACTAGCGGGGGGCACCTACAATGAGCAGTTCTTC. As protein: CASSVLAGGTYNEQFF.

The chain joins TRBV14 to TRBJ1-1; D might be TRBD1 (6 bases). This CDR3 region has 17 residues. The V end was cut by 2 bases, the J end by 3 bases, with 19 bases between. The germline V gene encodes CDR1 SGHDN and CDR2 FVKESK. CDR3 sequence (DNA): TGTGCCAGCAGCCAAAGCCTACGAACAGGGACCTACACTGAAGCTTTCTTT. Translating it yields CASSQSLRTGTYTEAFF.

The chain recombines TRBV12-3 or TRBV12-4 with TRBJ1-1; 7 nucleotides match TRBD1. The CDR3 runs 12 residues. V lost 6 bases, J lost 7 bases, and 5 bases stayed unmatched. For the CDR3, the DNA is TGTGCCAGCAGCAACAGGGGATTTGAAGCTTTCTTT. Its protein product is CASSNRGFEAFF.

J is TRBJ1-5 and V is TRBV28, with a possible D match to TRBD1 (6 bases). The CDR3 consists of 15 residues. V was clipped by 7 bases and J by 5 bases, with 18 bases between them. CDR1 MDHEN and CDR2 SYDVKM come from the germline V gene. The CDR3, as DNA: TGTGCCAGCATTACCTTAGGGGGGGGGTATCAGCCCCAGCATTTT. It yields the protein CASITLGGGYQPQHF. Combining the CDR3 with reference TRBV28 and TRBJ1-5 gives the whole variable domain DVKVTQSSRYLVKRTGEKVFLECVQDMDHENMFWYRQDPGLGLRLIYFSYDVKMKEKGDIPEGYSVSREKKERFSLILESASTNQTSMYLCASITLGGGYQPQHFGDGTRLSIL.

The chain carries TRBV9 and TRBJ2-7; D might be TRBD1 (7 bases). The germline V gene has CDR1 SGDLS and CDR2 YYNGEE. This CDR3 region has 15 residues. Trimming took off 4 bases at V and 1 base at J, with 15 bases between the two ends. For the CDR3, the DNA is TGTGCCAGCAGCCTGGGGGGACAGCAGTCCTACGAGCAGTACTTC. Its protein product is CASSLGGQQSYEQYF.

The chain recombines TRBV5-1 with TRBJ1-3, with D unclear. Trimming removed 1 base from V and 0 bases from J, with 8 bases in between. Germline assignment: CDR1 SGHRS and CDR2 YFSETQ. This CDR3 spans 15 amino acids. DNA of the CDR3: TGCGCCAGCAGCTTGAGCCCCTTCTCTGGAAACACCATATATTTT. Its protein product is CASSLSPFSGNTIYF.

The V call is TRBV18, the J call TRBJ2-5; tentatively, D is TRBD2 (6 bases). This CDR3 spans 14 amino acids. The V end lost 3 bases, the J end lost 2 bases, and 10 bases lay between the germline ends. Germline V lookup: CDR1 KGHSH, CDR2 LQKENI. The CDR3 reads CASSPIGGQETQYF. CDR3 DNA: TGTGCCAGCTCACCCATCGGGGGTCAAGAGACCCAGTACTTC.

The V and J genes are TRBV5-6 and TRBJ1-1, with D uncertain. Germline CDR1 reads SGHDT; CDR2 reads YYEEEE. V was clipped by 0 bases and J by 4 bases, with 7 bases between them. This CDR3 has 13 amino acids. The DNA for the CDR3 is TGTGCCAGCAGCTTGGTCGGGGTCACTGAAGCTTTCTTT. Its protein product is CASSLVGVTEAFF. Full variable domain (remainder filled in from reference TRBV5-6 and TRBJ1-1): DAGVTQSPTHLIKTRGQQVTLRCSPKSGHDTVSWYQQALGQGPQFIFQYYEEEERQRGNFPDRFSGHQFPNYSSELNVNALLLGDSALYLCASSLVGVTEAFFGQGTRLTVV.

The chain recombines TRBV10-1 with TRBJ1-2; no definite D call. Germline-derived CDR1 and CDR2 are WNHNN and SYGVQD (reference sequence). Trimming removed 3 bases at V and 7 bases at J, with 12 bases between. CDR3 length equals 13 residues. CDR3 sequence reads: CASSENHEGGYTF. As DNA, the CDR3 is TGCGCCAGCAGTGAAAACCATGAGGGTGGCTACACCTTC.

This clone was detected once. The V call is TRBV19, the J call TRBJ2-3; perhaps TRBD1 as D (6 bases). The CDR3 is 17 amino acids. V lost 6 bases to trimming and J lost 3 bases, with 22 bases between them. CDR1 and CDR2 from the germline V gene are LNHDA and SQIVND (reference sequence). CDR3 region: CASSIPYQGIGTDTQYF. In nucleotides, the CDR3 is TGTGCCAGTAGCATACCCTACCAGGGGATAGGAACAGATACGCAGTATTTT. The variable domain in full, with the rest retrieved from reference TRBV19 and TRBJ2-3, is DGGITQSPKYLFRKEGQNVTLSCEQNLNHDAMYWYRQDPGQGLRLIYYSQIVNDFQKGDIAEGYSVSREKKESFPLTVTSAQKNPTAFYLCASSIPYQGIGTDTQYFGPGTRLTVL.

The chain joins TRBV15 to TRBJ2-7; 7 bases fit TRBD1. J gave up 3 bases and V 0 bases, and 5 bases lay outside the gene matches. This CDR3 is built from 15 residues. The germline V gene has CDR1 LNHNV and CDR2 YYDKDF (reference sequence). The CDR3 coding sequence is TGTGCCACCAGCAGAGATAGGACAGGTTACTACGAGCAGTACTTC. It specifies CATSRDRTGYYEQYF.

This clone was picked up one time. The chain employs TRBV11-2 and TRBJ1-1, with 7 positions matching TRBD1. Germline lookup yields CDR1 SGHAT and CDR2 FQNNGV. V lost 1 base, J lost 1 base, and 6 bases stayed unmatched. The CDR3 is 16 residues long. In DNA form, the CDR3 reads TGTGCCAGCAGCTTAGGTTACACAGGGGCGAACACTGAAGCTTTCTTT. Protein: CASSLGYTGANTEAFF.

The chain recombines TRBV7-6 with TRBJ1-4; no clear D gene. Germline CDR1 is SGHVS and CDR2 is FNYEAQ. This CDR3 contains 15 residues. V was clipped by 4 bases and J by 1 base, with 10 bases between them. CDR3 nucleotide sequence: TGTGCCAGCAGCTGGACTTCGGGAACTAATGAAAAACTGTTTTTT. It translates to CASSWTSGTNEKLFF.

V and J are TRBV7-6 and TRBJ2-2; maybe TRBD1 (6 bases). Deletions cut 3 bases from V and 7 bases from J, with 15 bases between. This CDR3 has 15 amino acids. Germline values: CDR1 SGHVS, CDR2 FNYEAQ. The CDR3 DNA reads TGTGCCAGCAGCTTGAGGACAGCCGAGATCGGGGAGCTGTTTTTT. Its protein product is CASSLRTAEIGELFF.